What follows are 28 T cell receptor beta chains derived from one specimen sequenced in a study of T cell repertoires in cytomegalovirus infection. TCRdb ran MiXCR on the reads and lists one entry per CDR3 protein. The profile shows over 300,000 distinct CDR3 sequences, 17% of them singletons. Sequencing was performed on PBMCs. The receptors were gathered from a human donor in good health (CMV status not recorded). Some clones in this sample may be carry-over from other donors' samples.

This clonotype was recorded at least ten times. CDR3 DNA: TGTGCCAGCAGCCCGGGGGATATCTACACCCAGTACTTC. This codes for CASSPGDIYTQYF. V and J are TRBV7-2 and TRBJ2-5; a weak D match, TRBD2 (6 bases). The CDR3 runs to 13 residues. Germline-derived CDR1 and CDR2 are SGHTA and FQGNSA. Trimming shortened V by 5 bases and J by 8 bases, and 15 bases separated the two germline ends. The variable domain in full, completed from reference TRBV7-2 and TRBJ2-5, reads GAGVSQSPSNKVTEKGKDVELRCDPISGHTALYWYRQSLGQGLEFLIYFQGNSAPDKSGLPSDRFSAERTGGSVSTLTIQRTQQEDSAVYLCASSPGDIYTQYFGPGTRLLVL.

A few counts support this clonotype. The gene calls are TRBV5-6 and TRBJ1-6; a weak D match, TRBD1 (5 bases). Germline-derived CDR1 and CDR2 are SGHDT and YYEEEE. Trimming stripped 4 bases from V and 0 bases from J, with 23 bases between. The CDR3 is made up of 20 amino acids. As DNA, the CDR3 is TGTGCCAGCAGCCCCCGGTCCGGGCCAGGGCCCAGCTCCTATAATTCACCCCTCCACTTT. Its protein product is CASSPRSGPGPSSYNSPLHF.

This clonotype showed up many times. The chain joins TRBV6-6 to TRBJ2-4; 9 bases agree with TRBD2. Germline V gene lookup returns CDR1 MNHNY and CDR2 SVGAGI (reference sequence). With 2 bases clipped from V and 8 bases from J, the junction kept 7 bases outside the gene matches. The CDR3 has 15 residues. The CDR3 here is CASSYGRGGRDIQYF. CDR3 DNA sequence: TGTGCCAGCAGTTACGGGCGGGGGGGCCGAGACATTCAGTACTTC.

This clonotype was counted ten times or more. The chain uses TRBV7-6 and TRBJ1-1; D unclear. Germline V CDR1 and CDR2: SGHVS, FNYEAQ. V was clipped by 1 base and J by 4 bases, with 10 bases between them. The CDR3 is 14 residues long. CDR3 in DNA: TGTGCCAGCAGCTTAGGCGCTGGCCGCACTGAAGCTTTCTTT. Translating it yields CASSLGAGRTEAFF.

This clonotype was recorded a few times. This chain connects TRBV25-1 to TRBJ2-1, with D possibly matching TRBD2 (5 bases). The CDR3 runs 16 residues. Between the trimmed V and J ends, which lost 3 bases and 9 bases, there was a span of 21 bases. Germline CDR1 is MGHDK and CDR2 is SYGVNS. CDR3 coding DNA: TGTGCCAGCAGTGATTCCCCTGGACTCCGATCGGCTGAGCAGTTCTTC. The encoded protein is CASSDSPGLRSAEQFF. The whole variable domain, remainder taken from reference TRBV25-1 and TRBJ2-1, is EADIYQTPRYLVIGTGKKITLECSQTMGHDKMYWYQQDPGMELHLIHYSYGVNSTEKGDLSSESTVSRIRTEHFPLTLESARPSHTSQYLCASSDSPGLRSAEQFFGPGTRLTVL.

The V gene is TRBV5-1, the J gene TRBJ1-2; 8 bases align to TRBD1. CDR1 and CDR2 (germline): SGHRS, YFSETQ. Germline trimming cut 4 bases from V and 5 bases from J; bases unmatched to any gene: 7. The CDR3 is made up of 14 amino acids. The CDR3 DNA follows: TGCGCCAGCAGCCCGACAGGGGCGACGTATGGCTACACCTTC. It is translated as CASSPTGATYGYTF.

A few counts support this clonotype. The chain couples TRBV5-4 to TRBJ1-6; D is perhaps TRBD1 (5 bases). This CDR3 region has 17 residues. Germline values: CDR1 SGHNT, CDR2 YYREEE (reference sequence). V was cut by 4 bases and J by 7 bases, with 21 bases left in between. The CDR3 bases are TGTGCCAGCAGCGATATTGGGGTACAGGCGAAGAATTCACCCCTCCACTTT. Amino acid sequence: CASSDIGVQAKNSPLHF.

The CDR3 coding sequence is TGTGCCACCTCCCGTCGGCCAGAACAGAACACTGAAGCTTTCTTT. It is translated as CATSRRPEQNTEAFF. The rearrangement links TRBV6-2 or TRBV6-3 to TRBJ1-1; D is unresolved. This CDR3 comprises 15 residues. Looked up from germline, CDR1 is MNHEY and CDR2 is SVGEGT. Trimming stripped 10 bases from V and 1 base from J, with 19 bases between.

This clonotype was seen a single time. The chain has TRBV5-1 and TRBJ2-3; a possible D gene is TRBD1 (6 bases). The V end was cut by 4 bases, the J end by 6 bases, with 15 bases between. Germline loops: CDR1 SGHRS, CDR2 YFSETQ. CDR3 length: 14 residues. CDR3 sequence (DNA): TGCGCCAGCAGCAGGACCGGACAGCCTGATACGCAGTATTTT. As protein: CASSRTGQPDTQYF.

This clonotype has at least ten counts. This chain joins TRBV7-2 and TRBJ2-7, with no clear D. The CDR3 loop spans 14 amino acids. Trimming took off 2 bases at V and 2 bases at J, with 10 bases between the two ends. Germline CDR1 SGHTA, CDR2 FQGNSA. CDR3 DNA sequence: TGTGCCAGCAGCTTAACGGACGGTACCTACGAGCAGTACTTC. Amino acids: CASSLTDGTYEQYF.

This sequence joins TRBV28 and TRBJ2-3; D is perhaps TRBD1 (6 bases). CDR1 and CDR2 from the germline V gene are MDHEN and SYDVKM. V was trimmed by 2 bases and J by 9 bases, leaving 24 bases between them. This CDR3 has 17 residues. This CDR3 reads CASSLTAGAARVGTQYF. CDR3 coding DNA: TGTGCCAGCAGTTTAACAGCAGGGGCAGCGCGGGTGGGAACGCAGTATTTT.

The chain links TRBV20-1 to TRBJ1-2; D call uncertain. In germline, CDR1 is DFQATT, CDR2 SNEGSKA (reference sequence). Trimming took 5 bases from V and 7 from J, leaving 17 bases between them. The CDR3 runs to 13 residues. The CDR3 nucleotides read TGCAGTGCTCAAGAGCGGCAGATATCTGGCTACACCTTC. Encoded protein: CSAQERQISGYTF.

CDR3 in amino acids: CASSYSITGEIPNEQYF. The DNA of the CDR3 is TGTGCCAGCAGTTACTCGATTACAGGGGAAATTCCAAACGAGCAGTACTTC. The chain combines TRBV6-5 with TRBJ2-7; 7 positions match TRBD1. With 0 bases clipped from V and 5 bases from J, the junction kept 13 bases outside the gene matches. Germline values: CDR1 MNHEY, CDR2 SVGAGI. The CDR3 is 17 amino acids.

This clonotype came up a few times. The J gene is TRBJ2-3, the V gene TRBV10-3; D is uncertain. The CDR3 sequence is 13 residues long. The ends were cut back, 3 bases at V and 2 bases at J, with 6 bases in the middle. The V gene's germline CDR1 is ENHRY and CDR2 SYGVKD. CDR3 protein: CAISEGTTDTQYF. The CDR3 DNA reads TGTGCCATCAGTGAAGGTACCACAGATACGCAGTATTTT.

This clonotype was seen at least ten times. The chain recombines TRBV6-1 with TRBJ1-6, with TRBD1 identical over 7 bases. With 2 bases clipped from V and 7 bases from J, the junction kept 2 bases outside the gene matches. Germline CDR1 MNHNS, CDR2 SASEGT. The CDR3 is 14 residues long. CDR3 in amino acids: CASSEQGGNSPLHF. The CDR3 DNA follows: TGTGCCAGCAGTGAACAGGGGGGGAATTCACCCCTCCACTTT.

This clonotype has at least ten counts. This rearrangement joins TRBV7-3 to TRBJ1-6, with D possibly matching TRBD1 (5 bases). Trimming cost V 2 bases and J 6 bases, with 8 bases left between them. The CDR3 has 14 residues. Germline V CDR1 and CDR2: SGHTA, FQGTGA. The DNA for the CDR3 is TGTGCCAGCAGCTTATCAGGGATTAATTCACCCCTCCACTTT. Residues: CASSLSGINSPLHF.

The rearrangement uses TRBV12-3 or TRBV12-4 and TRBJ2-3; 8 bases fit TRBD2. J lost 0 bases, V lost 4 bases, and 12 bases had no gene match. This CDR3 contains 18 residues. CDR3 DNA sequence: TGTGCCAGCAGTTACGGGACTAGGGCCACTACTAGCACAGATACGCAGTATTTT. Translated, it gives CASSYGTRATTSTDTQYF.

This clonotype was seen ten or more times. This sequence joins TRBV7-2 and TRBJ2-7, with 9 positions matching TRBD1. The CDR3 is made up of 15 amino acids. CDR1 is SGHTA and CDR2 is FQGNSA in the germline V gene. The junction had 12 bases not matched to a gene; V was cut back by 5 bases and J by 7 bases. The CDR3 here is CASSPQGGTGIEQYF. The CDR3 DNA reads as TGTGCCAGCAGCCCTCAAGGGGGGACAGGGATTGAGCAGTACTTC.

This chain uses TRBV15 with TRBJ2-2, with TRBD1 identical over 7 bases. Germline V gene data show CDR1 as LNHNV and CDR2 as YYDKDF (reference sequence). Trimming cost V 5 bases and J 7 bases; bases outside gene matches: 4. CDR3 length: 13 residues. The CDR3 protein is CATSVRQGGELFF. CDR3 DNA sequence: TGTGCCACCAGCGTACGACAGGGCGGGGAGCTGTTTTTT.

This clonotype turned up a few times. The CDR3 is CASRDRGFSYEQYF. Written as DNA, the CDR3 is TGTGCCAGCAGGGACAGGGGGTTCTCCTACGAGCAGTACTTC. The chain uses TRBV6-1 and TRBJ2-7, with 10 nucleotides matching TRBD1. V shed 6 bases and J 0 bases; nucleotides not matched to a gene: 2. The germline V gene has CDR1 MNHNS and CDR2 SASEGT. This CDR3 has 14 amino acids.

This clonotype has just a few counts. The rearrangement links TRBV20-1 to TRBJ2-7, with 9 nucleotides matching TRBD2. Losses at the gene ends were 3 bases for V and 2 bases for J; bases not matched to a gene: 8. The CDR3 extends over 15 amino acids. Germline lookup yields CDR1 DFQATT and CDR2 SNEGSKA (reference sequence). The CDR3 region has the DNA TGCAGTGCTAGGGAGTTAGGCGGGGGGGCCTACGAGCAGTACTTC. Amino acid sequence: CSARELGGGAYEQYF.

A few counts support this clonotype. This chain connects TRBV19 to TRBJ2-1, with TRBD1 identical over 8 bases. The CDR3 extends over 15 amino acids. Germline CDR1 LNHDA, CDR2 SQIVND (reference sequence). Losses at the gene ends were 3 bases for V and 6 bases for J; bases not matched to a gene: 7. The CDR3 here is CASSMSGGQGNEQFF. CDR3 DNA sequence: TGTGCCAGTAGTATGTCAGGGGGCCAGGGCAATGAGCAGTTCTTC.

The chain employs TRBV20-1 and TRBJ1-2, with D possibly being TRBD1 (5 bases). The ends were cut back, 0 bases at V and 7 bases at J, with 15 bases in the middle. Germline V gives CDR1 DFQATT, CDR2 SNEGSKA (reference sequence). The CDR3 covers 14 residues. Here the CDR3 DNA reads TGCAGTGCTAGAGATCCGGGCAGGGTCGGTGGCTACACCTTC. This encodes CSARDPGRVGGYTF.

About this clonotype: One end of the junction is discordant with germline, which a read error may explain. The V gene is TRBV12-3 or TRBV12-4, the J gene TRBJ1-1, with D perhaps TRBD1 (5 bases). The CDR3 is 11 residues long. DNA of the CDR3: TGTGCCAGCAGCCGGGACTACTACCGGCGATTT. Amino acids: CASSRDYYRRF.

This clonotype was seen only a few times. V usage is TRBV12-3 or TRBV12-4 and J usage is TRBJ1-3; no reliable D call. Trimming left V 6 bases short and J 0 bases short, with 9 bases between. This CDR3 has 14 residues. The chain's CDR3 is CASRTKSSGNTIYF. The CDR3 coding sequence is TGTGCCAGCAGGACGAAGAGCTCTGGAAACACCATATATTTT.

The CDR3 sequence: CASSHRQGAETEAFF. CDR3 bases: TGTGCCAGCAGTCATCGACAGGGGGCTGAAACTGAAGCTTTCTTT. The J gene is TRBJ1-1, the V gene TRBV6-6, with 10 bases matching TRBD1. This CDR3 region has 15 residues. V gave up 5 bases and J gave up 5 bases; unmatched junction bases: 8. Per the germline V gene, CDR1 is MNHNY and CDR2 is SVGAGI (reference sequence).

The chain couples TRBV18 to TRBJ1-4; D possibly corresponds to TRBD1 (5 bases). Germline CDR1 reads KGHSH; CDR2 reads LQKENI. CDR3 length: 15 residues. The V and J ends lost 3 bases and 3 bases respectively, with 11 bases between them. The chain's CDR3 is CASSPRGSSNEKLFF. The DNA for the CDR3 is TGTGCCAGCTCACCTCGGGGCAGCTCTAATGAAAAACTGTTTTTT.

The J gene is TRBJ1-6, the V gene TRBV4-1; 9 bases fit TRBD1. This CDR3 region has 15 residues. The ends lost 5 bases at V and 5 bases at J; junction bases unmatched: 4. Looked up from germline, CDR1 is MGHRA and CDR2 is YSYEKL. CDR3 in amino acids: CASSAGTGNNSPLHF. CDR3 nucleotide sequence: TGCGCCAGCAGCGCCGGGACAGGGAATAATTCACCCCTCCACTTT.